Listed below are T cell receptor beta chains from one sample, sequenced in a study of a mutant IDH1 vaccine in newly diagnosed glioma. The assay was immunoSEQ multiplex PCR, and TCRdb's table has in-frame clones only and misses some. The table has approximately 25,000 clones, 82% seen once. What these receptors recognize is not known. Sequenced material: PBMCs, taken from a glioma patient whose treatment included an IDH1 peptide vaccine. These receptor sequences come from a man in his forties or fifties with glioma. Some clones in this sample may be carry-over from other donors' samples. Each CDR3 is given with its conserved first and last residue. The order of the fields is clone size, J gene, D gene, V gene, CDR3 DNA, CDR3 protein. A D gene is named only where the DNA matches it firmly. A clone size is listed for some rows: how often the clone was seen (once, few, many), or a class if it is expanded.

once	TRBJ1-5	TRBD1	TRBV4-1	TGCGCCAGCAGCCCAGTACTTGGGACAGGGTCCCATCAGCCCCAGCATTTT	CASSPVLGTGSHQPQHF
once	TRBJ2-1	NA	TRBV29-1	TGCAGCGGGGGCTACAATGAGCAGTTCTTC	CSGGYNEQFF
few	TRBJ1-1	NA	TRBV30	TGTGCCTGGAGTGTAGCGAGGGACACTGAAGCTTTCTTT	CAWSVARDTEAFF
NA	TRBJ2-3	TRBD2	TRBV30	TGTGCCTGGGGGCGTAGGTTAGCGGGTGGGGATACGCAGTATTTT	CAWGRRLAGGDTQYF
NA	TRBJ2-6	NA	TRBV15	TGTGCCACCAGCAAAGTGGGCCGGGGGCATGCCTCTGGGGCCAACGTCCTGACTTTC	CATSKVGRGHASGANVLTF
NA	TRBJ1-1	TRBD1	TRBV5-1	TGCGCCAGCAGCCCCGGGACAGGGTCTGAAGACACTGAAGCTTTCTTT	CASSPGTGSEDTEAFF
NA	TRBJ1-4	NA	TRBV28	TGTGCCAGCAGTGTCCCCGGGGGAGTGAGTGAAAAACTGTTTTTT	CASSVPGGVSEKLFF
once	TRBJ1-6	NA	TRBV18	TGTGCCAGCTCACCACGACAGATAAGCTCCTATAATTCACCCCTCCACTTT	CASSPRQISSYNSPLHF
NA	TRBJ1-1	NA	TRBV5-1	TGCGCCAGCAGCTTGGGTTTCAATGGGGACACTGAAGCTTTCTTT	CASSLGFNGDTEAFF
NA	TRBJ2-7	TRBD2	TRBV7-2	TGTGCCAGCAGCTTAGCGAGCGGGGGTTCCTACGAGCAGTACTTC	CASSLASGGSYEQYF
once	TRBJ1-4	TRBD1	TRBV6-5	TGTGCCAGCAGCCTGACAGGGGGCGATGAAAAACTGTTTTTT	CASSLTGGDEKLFF
NA	TRBJ1-1	NA	TRBV19	TGTGCCAGTATGGTTCGAGATGACACTGAAGCTTTCTTT	CASMVRDDTEAFF
NA	TRBJ1-2	TRBD1	TRBV5-8	TGTGCCAGCAGCTTGGGACAGGGAGTTTATGGCTACACCTTC	CASSLGQGVYGYTF
NA	TRBJ1-5	NA	TRBV6-5	TGTGCCAGCAGTGACACTAGCAATCAGCCCCAGCATTTT	CASSDTSNQPQHF
NA	TRBJ1-5	NA	TRBV18	TGTGCCAGCTCACCAAGTGCCCACCAGCCCCAGCATTTT	CASSPSAHQPQHF
NA	TRBJ2-7	NA	TRBV27	TGTGCCAGCAGGACCCAAAGGGAGAGAAACGAGCAGTACTTC	CASRTQRERNEQYF
few	TRBJ1-2	NA	TRBV6-5	TGTGCCAGCAGTTACTCGATTGAAGGGGACTATGGCTACACCTTC	CASSYSIEGDYGYTF
NA	TRBJ1-1	NA	TRBV15	TGTGCCACCAGCAGAGTCCGAAAGAACACTGAAGCTTTCTTT	CATSRVRKNTEAFF
NA	TRBJ1-2	NA	TRBV6-6	TGTGCCAGCAGTGACAGTGGGGGGCAGTACTATGGCTACACCTTC	CASSDSGGQYYGYTF
NA	TRBJ1-1	TRBD1	TRBV29-1	TGCAGCGGCAGGGGGCTGGACACTGAAGCTTTCTTT	CSGRGLDTEAFF
NA	TRBJ1-4	NA	TRBV6-5	TGTGCCAGCAGTAAACGGGCGGGTGAAAAACTGTTTTTT	CASSKRAGEKLFF
few	TRBJ1-4	TRBD1	TRBV7-8	TGTGCCAGCAGCGCACTCGGGACAGCTGGGGAAAAACTGTTTTTT	CASSALGTAGEKLFF
NA	TRBJ1-1	TRBD1	TRBV5-6	TGTGCCAGCAGCCTGGGGACAGGGGGCCTTGGCGTCACTGAAGCTTTCTTT	CASSLGTGGLGVTEAFF
NA	TRBJ1-5	TRBD1	TRBV25-1	TGTGCCAGCAGTGACGACAGGGGTTATAGCAATCAGCCCCAGCATTTT	CASSDDRGYSNQPQHF
NA	TRBJ1-6	NA	TRBV18	TGTGCCAGCTCACCAACTTGGAATTCACCCCTCCACTTT	CASSPTWNSPLHF
few	TRBJ2-5	NA	TRBV28	TGTGCCAGCAGTTCCCTTGACAAATGGGGGACCCAGTACTTC	CASSSLDKWGTQYF
NA	TRBJ2-2	NA	TRBV4-2	TGTGCCAGCAGCCAAGAGACCCGCGGGGAGCTGTTTTTT	CASSQETRGELFF
NA	TRBJ2-2	TRBD2	TRBV19	TGTGCCAGTAGTAGACTAGCGGGGAACACCGGGGAGCTGTTTTTT	CASSRLAGNTGELFF
NA	TRBJ2-5	NA	TRBV7-9	TGTGCCAGCAGCTTCGGGGAACCACAAGAGACCCAGTACTTC	CASSFGEPQETQYF
NA	TRBJ2-3	NA	TRBV4-2	TGTGCCAGCACCCCCGTAGGAGCAAGCACAGATACGCAGTATTTT	CASTPVGASTDTQYF
NA	TRBJ2-2	NA	TRBV30	TGTGCCTGGGGCGACATCAGTGGGGAGCTGTTTTTT	CAWGDISGELFF
NA	TRBJ1-1	NA	TRBV18	TGTGCCAGCTCATTCTCCGGGACACCGAACACTGAAGCTTTCTTT	CASSFSGTPNTEAFF
NA	TRBJ1-2	NA	TRBV7-6	TGTGCCAGCAGCTTAGTTCCTGCTTATGGCTACACCTTC	CASSLVPAYGYTF
NA	TRBJ2-2	TRBD1	TRBV2	TGTGCCAGCAGTGCCCAGGGGGCCGGGGAGCTGTTTTTT	CASSAQGAGELFF
NA	TRBJ1-1	TRBD1	TRBV6-1	TGTGCCAGCAGTACGGACAGGGCGGACACTGAAGCTTTCTTT	CASSTDRADTEAFF
once	TRBJ2-7	TRBD2	TRBV4-1	TGCGCCAGCAGCCAAGATCAAGGGCGGGGGGTCTACGAGCAGTACTTC	CASSQDQGRGVYEQYF
NA	TRBJ1-2	NA	TRBV10-3	TGTGCCATCAGTGAGCCGGACGTCGAGGTGGAGATTAACTATGGCTACACCTTC	CAISEPDVEVEINYGYTF
NA	TRBJ2-5	TRBD1	TRBV6-4	TGTGCCAGCAGTCCCGACGGGACAGGGGGAGAGACCCAGTACTTC	CASSPDGTGGETQYF
NA	TRBJ1-2	NA	TRBV19	TGTGCCAGTACTAACACGGACAGAAGTCTCTATGGCTACACCTTC	CASTNTDRSLYGYTF
NA	TRBJ2-5	NA	TRBV6-5	TGTGCCAGCAGCGAGATCGGAGAGACCCAGTACTTC	CASSEIGETQYF
NA	TRBJ2-5	NA	TRBV14	TGTGCCAGCAGCCAAGAGACCCAGTACTTC	CASSQETQYF
NA	TRBJ1-5	NA	TRBV28	TGTGCCAGCGGACTCGGCAATCAGCCCCAGCATTTT	CASGLGNQPQHF
NA	TRBJ2-7	NA	TRBV4-1	TGCGCCAGCAGCCTCCGGGACACCAGCGCCTACGAGCAGTACTTC	CASSLRDTSAYEQYF
NA	TRBJ1-5	NA	TRBV6-1	TGTGCCAGCAGTGAATTGGGGTCCGGTCAGCCCCAGCATTTT	CASSELGSGQPQHF
few	TRBJ1-1	NA	TRBV7-9	TGTGCCAGTGACCATACGGGTACGGGGGCTTTCTTT	CASDHTGTGAFF
few	TRBJ2-1	TRBD1	TRBV5-6	TGTGCCAGCAGCTTAGGGGACAGGGCCTACAATGAGCAGTTCTTC	CASSLGDRAYNEQFF
once	TRBJ1-2	NA	TRBV9	TGTGCCAGCAGCGTAGACCCAAACGGGAAGTATGGCTACACCTTC	CASSVDPNGKYGYTF
once	TRBJ2-7	TRBD1	TRBV9	TGTGCCAGCAGCGTAGGGACAGGGGCATACGAGCAGTACTTC	CASSVGTGAYEQYF
NA	TRBJ1-1	TRBD1	TRBV7-2	TGTGCCAGCAGCGTACGACAGGGGAACACTGAAGCTTTCTTT	CASSVRQGNTEAFF
NA	TRBJ2-7	TRBD1	TRBV6-1	TGTGCCAGCAGGAGACAGGGGGCGCCCTACGAGCAGTACTTC	CASRRQGAPYEQYF
once	TRBJ1-2	NA	TRBV11-1	TGTGCCAGCAGCTTAGATATAGCTAACTATGGCTACACCTTC	CASSLDIANYGYTF
NA	TRBJ2-1	NA	TRBV10-3	TGTGCCATCAGTGAACCGCAACGGGAGCAGTTCTTC	CAISEPQREQFF
NA	TRBJ1-6	NA	TRBV4-1	TGCGCCAGCAGCCAAGACCCCCTCTCCTATAATTCACCCCTCCACTTT	CASSQDPLSYNSPLHF
NA	TRBJ2-5	NA	TRBV29-1	TGCAGCGTTGCCGGCCAGGCTGAGACCCAGTACTTC	CSVAGQAETQYF
NA	TRBJ1-1	NA	TRBV5-6	TGTGCCAGCAGCTTGAACAGGGAGCGCACTGAAGCTTTCTTT	CASSLNRERTEAFF